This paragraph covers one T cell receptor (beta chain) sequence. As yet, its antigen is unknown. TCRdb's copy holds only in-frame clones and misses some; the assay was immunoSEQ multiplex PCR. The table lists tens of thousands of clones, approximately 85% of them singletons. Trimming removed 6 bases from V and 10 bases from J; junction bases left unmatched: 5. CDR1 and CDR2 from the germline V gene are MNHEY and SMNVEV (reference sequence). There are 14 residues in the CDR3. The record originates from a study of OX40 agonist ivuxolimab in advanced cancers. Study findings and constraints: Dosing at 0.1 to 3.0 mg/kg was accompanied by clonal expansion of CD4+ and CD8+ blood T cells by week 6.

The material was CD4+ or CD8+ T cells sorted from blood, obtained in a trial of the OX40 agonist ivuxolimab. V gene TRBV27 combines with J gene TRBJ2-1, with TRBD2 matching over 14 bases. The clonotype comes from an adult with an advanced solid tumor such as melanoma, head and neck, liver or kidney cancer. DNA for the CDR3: TGTGCCAGCAGGCCCGGGACTAGCGGGAGAGAGCAGTTCTTC. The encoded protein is CASRPGTSGREQFF.